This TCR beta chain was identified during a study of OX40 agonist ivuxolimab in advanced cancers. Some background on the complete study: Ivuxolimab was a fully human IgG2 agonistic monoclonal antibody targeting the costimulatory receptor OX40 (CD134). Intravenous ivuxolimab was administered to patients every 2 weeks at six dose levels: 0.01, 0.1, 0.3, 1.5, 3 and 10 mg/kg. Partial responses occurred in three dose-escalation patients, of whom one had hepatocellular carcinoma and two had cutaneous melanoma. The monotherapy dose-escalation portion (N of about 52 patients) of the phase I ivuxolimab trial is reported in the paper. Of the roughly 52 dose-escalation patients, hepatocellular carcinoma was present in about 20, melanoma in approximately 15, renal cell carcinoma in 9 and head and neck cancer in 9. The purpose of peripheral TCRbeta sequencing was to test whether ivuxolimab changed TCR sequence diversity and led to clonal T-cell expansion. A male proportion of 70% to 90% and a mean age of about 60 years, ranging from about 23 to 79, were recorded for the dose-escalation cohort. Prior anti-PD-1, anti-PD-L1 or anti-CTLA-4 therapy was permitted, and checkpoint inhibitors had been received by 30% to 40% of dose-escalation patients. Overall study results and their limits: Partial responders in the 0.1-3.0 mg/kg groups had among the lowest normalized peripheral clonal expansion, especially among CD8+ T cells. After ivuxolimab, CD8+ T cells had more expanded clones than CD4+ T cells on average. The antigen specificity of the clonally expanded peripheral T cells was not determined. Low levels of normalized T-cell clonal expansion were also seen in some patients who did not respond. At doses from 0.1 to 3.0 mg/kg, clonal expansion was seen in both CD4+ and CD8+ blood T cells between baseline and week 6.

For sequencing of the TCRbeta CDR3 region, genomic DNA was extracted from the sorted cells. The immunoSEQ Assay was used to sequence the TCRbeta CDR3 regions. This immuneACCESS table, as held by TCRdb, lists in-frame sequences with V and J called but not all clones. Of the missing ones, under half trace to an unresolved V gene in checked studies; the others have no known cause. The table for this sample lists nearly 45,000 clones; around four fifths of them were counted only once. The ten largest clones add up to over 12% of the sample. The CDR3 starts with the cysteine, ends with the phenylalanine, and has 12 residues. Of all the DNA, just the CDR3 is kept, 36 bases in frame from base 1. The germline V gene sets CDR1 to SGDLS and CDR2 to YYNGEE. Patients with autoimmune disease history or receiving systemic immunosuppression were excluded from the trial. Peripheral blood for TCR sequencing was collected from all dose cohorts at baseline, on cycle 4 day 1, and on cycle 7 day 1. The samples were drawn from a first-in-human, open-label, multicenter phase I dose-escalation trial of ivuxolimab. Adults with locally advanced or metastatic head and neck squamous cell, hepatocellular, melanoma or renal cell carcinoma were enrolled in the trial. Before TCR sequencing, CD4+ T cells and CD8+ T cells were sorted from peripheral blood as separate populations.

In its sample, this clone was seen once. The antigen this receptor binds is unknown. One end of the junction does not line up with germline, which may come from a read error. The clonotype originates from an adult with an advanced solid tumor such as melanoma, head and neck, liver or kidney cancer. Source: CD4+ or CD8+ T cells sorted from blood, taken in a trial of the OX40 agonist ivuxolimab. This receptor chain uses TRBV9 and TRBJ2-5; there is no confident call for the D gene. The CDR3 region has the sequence CASSVFGPPSDF. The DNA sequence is TGTGCCAGCAGCGTATTTGGGCCGCCCTCGGACTTC.